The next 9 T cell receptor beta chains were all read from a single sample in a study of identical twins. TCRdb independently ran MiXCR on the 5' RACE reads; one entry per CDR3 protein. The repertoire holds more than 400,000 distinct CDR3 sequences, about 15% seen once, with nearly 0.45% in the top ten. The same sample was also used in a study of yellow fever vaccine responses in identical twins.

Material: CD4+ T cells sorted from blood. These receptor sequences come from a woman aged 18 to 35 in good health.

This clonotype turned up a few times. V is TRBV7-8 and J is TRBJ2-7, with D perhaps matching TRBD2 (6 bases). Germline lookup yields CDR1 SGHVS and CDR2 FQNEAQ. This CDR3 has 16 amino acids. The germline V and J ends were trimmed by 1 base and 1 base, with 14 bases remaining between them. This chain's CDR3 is CASSLGFERASYEQYF. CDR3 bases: TGTGCCAGCAGCTTAGGTTTCGAGCGGGCGTCCTACGAGCAGTACTTC.

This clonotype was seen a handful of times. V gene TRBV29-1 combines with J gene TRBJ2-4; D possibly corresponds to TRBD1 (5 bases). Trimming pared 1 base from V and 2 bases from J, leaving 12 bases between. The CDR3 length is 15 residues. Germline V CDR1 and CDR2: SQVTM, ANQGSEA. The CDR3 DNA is TGCAGCGTTGAAGTGGACACTCTTTCCAAAAACATTCAGTACTTC. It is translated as CSVEVDTLSKNIQYF.

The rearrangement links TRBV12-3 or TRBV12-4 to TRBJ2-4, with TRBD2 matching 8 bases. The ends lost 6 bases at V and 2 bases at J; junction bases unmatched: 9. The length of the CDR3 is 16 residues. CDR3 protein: CASSRGGEVTKNIQYF. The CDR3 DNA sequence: TGTGCCAGCAGCCGGGGGGGCGAGGTTACCAAAAACATTCAGTACTTC.

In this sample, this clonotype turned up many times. CDR3 amino acids: CASSLILDTEAFF. The CDR3 nucleotides read TGCGCCAGCAGCTTGATTCTTGACACTGAAGCTTTCTTT. This rearrangement joins TRBV5-1 to TRBJ1-1, with D uncertain. The germline CDR1 and CDR2 sequences are SGHRS and YFSETQ. Trimming stripped 1 base from V and 3 bases from J, with 7 bases between. The CDR3 covers 13 residues.

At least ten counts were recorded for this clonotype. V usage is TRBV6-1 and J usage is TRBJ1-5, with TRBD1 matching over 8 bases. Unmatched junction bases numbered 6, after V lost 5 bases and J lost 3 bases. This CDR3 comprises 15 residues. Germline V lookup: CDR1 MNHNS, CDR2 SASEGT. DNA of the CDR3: TGTGCCAGCAGTCCTAGGACAGGGAACAATCAGCCCCAGCATTTT. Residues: CASSPRTGNNQPQHF.

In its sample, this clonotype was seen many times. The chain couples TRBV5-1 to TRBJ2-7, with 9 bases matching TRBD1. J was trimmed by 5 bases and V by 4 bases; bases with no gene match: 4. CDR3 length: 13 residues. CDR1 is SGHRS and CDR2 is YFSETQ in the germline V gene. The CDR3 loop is CASSPRTGDEQYF. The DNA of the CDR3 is TGCGCCAGCAGCCCTAGGACAGGGGACGAGCAGTACTTC.

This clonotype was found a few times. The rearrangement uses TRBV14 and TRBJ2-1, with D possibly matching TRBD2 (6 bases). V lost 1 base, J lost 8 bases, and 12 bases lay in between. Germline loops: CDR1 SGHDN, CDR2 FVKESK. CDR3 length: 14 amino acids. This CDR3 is CASSQAAGRYEQFF. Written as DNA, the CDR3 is TGTGCCAGCAGCCAAGCGGCAGGGAGGTATGAGCAGTTCTTC.

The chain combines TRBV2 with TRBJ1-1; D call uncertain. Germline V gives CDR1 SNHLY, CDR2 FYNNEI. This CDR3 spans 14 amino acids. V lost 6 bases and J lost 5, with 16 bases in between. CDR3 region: CASRPTFLGTEAFF. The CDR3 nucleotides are TGTGCCAGCAGACCGACCTTCTTGGGGACTGAAGCTTTCTTT.

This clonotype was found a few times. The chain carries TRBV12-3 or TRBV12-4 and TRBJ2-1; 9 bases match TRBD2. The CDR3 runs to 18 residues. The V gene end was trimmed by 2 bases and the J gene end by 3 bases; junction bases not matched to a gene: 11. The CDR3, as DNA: TGTGCCAGCAGTTTAAATAGGCTAGCGGGAAGGGTCTACAATGAGCAGTTCTTC. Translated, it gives CASSLNRLAGRVYNEQFF.